This TCR beta chain was retrieved from a study of blood T cell repertoires in COVID-19. Across the whole study: Some COVID-19 samples were acute and others convalescent; all came from the United States, Italy and Spain.

In the original workflow: How many nucleated cells were present was estimated from reference gene primer amplification. Some clones are missing from TCRdb's copy, which holds only in-frame ones; the method was immunoSEQ multiplex PCR. D and trimming were read from the DNA, whereas the V and J calls and clone size are those reported in that table. The sample records about 200,000 clones, about 80% being singletons. V was cut by 3 bases and J by 3 bases, with 6 bases left in between. Germline CDR1 is SGHRS and CDR2 is YFSETQ. CDR3 size: 12 residues. Material: peripheral blood. This receptor was identified in a woman of 80 years or more with COVID-19, enrolled during active disease. The V and J genes are TRBV5-1 and TRBJ2-5; possible D gene TRBD1, 6 bases. CDR3 region: CASSWTEETQYF. The CDR3 coding sequence is TGCGCCAGCAGCTGGACAGAAGAGACCCAGTACTTC.